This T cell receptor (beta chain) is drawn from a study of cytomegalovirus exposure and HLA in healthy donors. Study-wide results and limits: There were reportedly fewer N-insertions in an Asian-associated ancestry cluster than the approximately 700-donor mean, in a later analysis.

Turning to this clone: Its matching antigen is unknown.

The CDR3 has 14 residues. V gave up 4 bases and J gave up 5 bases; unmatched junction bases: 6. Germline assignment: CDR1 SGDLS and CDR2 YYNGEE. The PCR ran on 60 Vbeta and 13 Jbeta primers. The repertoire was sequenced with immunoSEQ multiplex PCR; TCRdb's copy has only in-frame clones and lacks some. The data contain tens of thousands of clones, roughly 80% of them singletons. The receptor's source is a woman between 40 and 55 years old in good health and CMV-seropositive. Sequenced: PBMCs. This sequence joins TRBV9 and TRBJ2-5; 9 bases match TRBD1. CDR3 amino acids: CASSTGQGWETQYF. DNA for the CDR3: TGTGCCAGCAGCACCGGACAGGGGTGGGAGACCCAGTACTTC.